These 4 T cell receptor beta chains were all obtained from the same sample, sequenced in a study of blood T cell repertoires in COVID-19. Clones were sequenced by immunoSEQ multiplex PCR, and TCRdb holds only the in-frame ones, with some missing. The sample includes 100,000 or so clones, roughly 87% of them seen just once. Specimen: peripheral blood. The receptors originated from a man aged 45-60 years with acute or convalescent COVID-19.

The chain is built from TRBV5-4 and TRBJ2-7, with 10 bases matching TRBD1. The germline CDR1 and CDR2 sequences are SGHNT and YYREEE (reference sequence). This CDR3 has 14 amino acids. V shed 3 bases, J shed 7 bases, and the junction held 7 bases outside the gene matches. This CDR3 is CASSSGTGAREQYF. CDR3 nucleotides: TGTGCCAGCAGCTCCGGGACAGGGGCGCGGGAGCAGTACTTC. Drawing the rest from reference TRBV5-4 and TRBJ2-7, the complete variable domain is ETGVTQSPTHLIKTRGQQVTLRCSSQSGHNTVSWYQQALGQGPQFIFQYYREEENGRGNFPPRFSGLQFPNYSSELNVNALELDDSALYLCASSSGTGAREQYFGPGTRLTVT.

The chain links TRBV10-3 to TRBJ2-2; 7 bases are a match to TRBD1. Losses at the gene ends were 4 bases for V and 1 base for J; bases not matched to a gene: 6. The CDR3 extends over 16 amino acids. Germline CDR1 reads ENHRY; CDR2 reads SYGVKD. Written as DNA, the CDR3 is TGTGCCATCAGTGCCGACAGGGTTTGGAACACCGGGGAGCTGTTTTTT. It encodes CAISADRVWNTGELFF.

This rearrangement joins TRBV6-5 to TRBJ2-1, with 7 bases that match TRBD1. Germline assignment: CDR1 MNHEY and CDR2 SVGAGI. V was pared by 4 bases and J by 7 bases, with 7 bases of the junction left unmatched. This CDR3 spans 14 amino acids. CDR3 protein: CASSLGGGLNEQFF. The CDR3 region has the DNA TGTGCCAGCAGTTTAGGGGGCGGGTTGAATGAGCAGTTCTTC.

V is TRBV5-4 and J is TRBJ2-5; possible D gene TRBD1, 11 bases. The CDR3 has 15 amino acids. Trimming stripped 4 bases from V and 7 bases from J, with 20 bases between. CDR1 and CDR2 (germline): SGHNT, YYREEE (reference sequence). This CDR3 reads CASSPTSGTGGTQYF. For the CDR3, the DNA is TGTGCCAGCAGCCCAACTAGCGGGACAGGGGGGACCCAGTACTTC.